Detailed here is one T cell receptor beta chain. In TCRdb, the 5' RACE reads were re-called with MiXCR into one record per CDR3 protein. In the table there are under 45,000 distinct CDR3 sequences, 30% of which are singletons. From germline, CDR1 is SGHTA and CDR2 FQGNSA. With 5 bases removed from V and 1 base from J, the gap between germline ends came to 14 bases. The length of the CDR3 is 15 residues. The rearrangement links TRBV7-2 to TRBJ2-5; D is possibly TRBD1 or TRBD2 (5 bases each). The specimen sequenced was tumor-infiltrating memory CD4+ T cells sorted from the breast tumor. The subset: memory CD4+ T cells, CD4+CD45RO+CD25-. The sequence was collected from a female donor with breast cancer. CDR3 sequence: CASSPTGAAQETQYF. The CDR3 DNA sequence: TGTGCCAGCAGCCCCACCGGGGCAGCCCAAGAGACCCAGTACTTC.